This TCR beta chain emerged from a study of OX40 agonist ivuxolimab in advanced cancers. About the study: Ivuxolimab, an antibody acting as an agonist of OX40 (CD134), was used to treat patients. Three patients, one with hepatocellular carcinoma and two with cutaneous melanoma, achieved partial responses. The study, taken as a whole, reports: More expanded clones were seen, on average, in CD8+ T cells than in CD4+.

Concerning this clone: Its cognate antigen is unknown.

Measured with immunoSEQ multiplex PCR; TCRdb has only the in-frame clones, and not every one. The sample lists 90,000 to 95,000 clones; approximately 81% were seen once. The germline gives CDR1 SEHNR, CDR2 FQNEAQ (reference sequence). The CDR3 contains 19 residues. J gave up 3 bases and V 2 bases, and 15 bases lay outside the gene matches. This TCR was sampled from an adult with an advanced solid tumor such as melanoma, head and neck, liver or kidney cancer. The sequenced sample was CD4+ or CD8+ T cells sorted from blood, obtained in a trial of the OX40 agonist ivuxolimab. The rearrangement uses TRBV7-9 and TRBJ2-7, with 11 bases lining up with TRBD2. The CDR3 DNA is TGTGCCAGCAGCTTACGGGATGGTAGCGGGGGGGCCGGTCTCTACGAGCAGTACTTC. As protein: CASSLRDGSGGAGLYEQYF.